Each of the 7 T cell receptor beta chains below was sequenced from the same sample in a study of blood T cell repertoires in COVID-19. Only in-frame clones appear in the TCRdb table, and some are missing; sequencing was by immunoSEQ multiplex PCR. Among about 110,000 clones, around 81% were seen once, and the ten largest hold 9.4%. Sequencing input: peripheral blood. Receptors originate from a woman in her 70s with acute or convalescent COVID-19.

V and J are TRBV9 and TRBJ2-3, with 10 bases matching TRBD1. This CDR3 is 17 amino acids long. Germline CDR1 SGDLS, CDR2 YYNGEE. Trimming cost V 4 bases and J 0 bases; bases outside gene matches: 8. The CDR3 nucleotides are TGTGCCAGCAGCTTGACAGGGGGCGGCGCTAGCACAGATACGCAGTATTTT. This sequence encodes CASSLTGGGASTDTQYF.

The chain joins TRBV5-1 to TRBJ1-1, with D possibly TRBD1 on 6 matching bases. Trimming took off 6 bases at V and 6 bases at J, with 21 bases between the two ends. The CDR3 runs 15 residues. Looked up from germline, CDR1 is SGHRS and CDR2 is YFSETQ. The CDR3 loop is CASTPRGGPRAEAFF. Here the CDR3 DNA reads TGCGCCAGCACCCCCAGGGGCGGGCCGAGGGCTGAAGCTTTCTTT.

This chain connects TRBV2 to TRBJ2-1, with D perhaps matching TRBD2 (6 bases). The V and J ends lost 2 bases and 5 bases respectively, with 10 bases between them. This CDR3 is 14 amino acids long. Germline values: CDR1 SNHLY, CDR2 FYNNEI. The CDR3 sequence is CASSENRRDNEQFF. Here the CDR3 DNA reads TGTGCCAGCAGTGAAAACAGGAGGGACAATGAGCAGTTCTTC.

CDR3 protein: CASSTWTGDGYTF. CDR3 sequence (DNA): TGTGCCAGCAGCACATGGACAGGGGATGGCTACACCTTC. The chain employs TRBV7-6 and TRBJ1-2; 9 nucleotides agree with TRBD1. This CDR3 has 13 amino acids. Germline CDR1 reads SGHVS; CDR2 reads FNYEAQ. J lost 6 bases, V lost 5 bases, and 4 bases had no gene match. The variable domain in full, completed from reference TRBV7-6 and TRBJ1-2, reads GAGVSQSPRYKVTKRGQDVALRCDPISGHVSLYWYRQALGQGPEFLTYFNYEAQQDKSGLPNDRFSAERPEGSISTLTIQRTEQRDSAMYRCASSTWTGDGYTFGSGTRLTVV.

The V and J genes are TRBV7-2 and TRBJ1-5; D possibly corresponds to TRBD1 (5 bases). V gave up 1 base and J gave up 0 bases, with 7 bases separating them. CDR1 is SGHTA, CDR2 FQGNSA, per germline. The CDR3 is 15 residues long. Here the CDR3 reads CASSLVGGSNQPQHF. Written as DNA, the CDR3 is TGTGCCAGCAGCTTAGTGGGGGGTAGCAATCAGCCCCAGCATTTT. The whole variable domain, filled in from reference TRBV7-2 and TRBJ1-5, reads GAGVSQSPSNKVTEKGKDVELRCDPISGHTALYWYRQSLGQGLEFLIYFQGNSAPDKSGLPSDRFSAERTGGSVSTLTIQRTQQEDSAVYLCASSLVGGSNQPQHFGDGTRLSIL.

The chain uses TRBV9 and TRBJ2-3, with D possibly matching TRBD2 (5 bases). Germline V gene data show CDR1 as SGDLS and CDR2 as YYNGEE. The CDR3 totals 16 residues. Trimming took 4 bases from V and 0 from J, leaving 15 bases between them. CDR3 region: CASSHPLLASTDTQYF. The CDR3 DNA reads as TGTGCCAGCAGCCACCCCCTTTTAGCGAGCACAGATACGCAGTATTTT.

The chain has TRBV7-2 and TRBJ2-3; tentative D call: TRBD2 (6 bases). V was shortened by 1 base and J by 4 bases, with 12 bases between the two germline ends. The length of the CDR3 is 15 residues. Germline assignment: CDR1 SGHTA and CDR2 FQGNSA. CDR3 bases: TGTGCCAGCAGCTTAGTCGGGGAGGAAGCAGATACGCAGTATTTT. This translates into CASSLVGEEADTQYF.